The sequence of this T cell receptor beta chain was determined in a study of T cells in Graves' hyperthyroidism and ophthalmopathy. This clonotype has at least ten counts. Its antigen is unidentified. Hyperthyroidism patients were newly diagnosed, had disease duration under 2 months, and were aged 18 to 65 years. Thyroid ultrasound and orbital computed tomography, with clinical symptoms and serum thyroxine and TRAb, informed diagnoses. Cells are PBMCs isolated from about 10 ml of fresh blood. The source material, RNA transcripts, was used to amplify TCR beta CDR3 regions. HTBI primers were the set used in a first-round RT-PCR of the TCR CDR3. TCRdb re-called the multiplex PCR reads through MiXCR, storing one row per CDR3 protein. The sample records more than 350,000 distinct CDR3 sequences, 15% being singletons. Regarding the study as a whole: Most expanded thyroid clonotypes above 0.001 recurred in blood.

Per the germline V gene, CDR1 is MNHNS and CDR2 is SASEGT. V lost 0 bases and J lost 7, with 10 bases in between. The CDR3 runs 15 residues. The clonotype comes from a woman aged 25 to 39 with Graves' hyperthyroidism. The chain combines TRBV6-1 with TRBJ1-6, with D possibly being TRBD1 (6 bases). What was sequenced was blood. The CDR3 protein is CASSEAPGQNSPLHF. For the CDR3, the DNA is TGTGCCAGCAGTGAAGCGCCGGGACAAAATTCACCCCTCCACTTT.